Given below is one T cell receptor (beta chain) in context. The sample belongs to a study of CD8 T cells in Susac syndrome. RNA was extracted with the RNeasy kit, and a quantity of roughly 0.45 to 1 ug was reverse transcribed using random hexamers. One entry per CDR3 protein results from TCRdb running MiXCR on the immunoSEQ multiplex PCR reads. The sample lists about 85,000 distinct CDR3 sequences, about 95% occurring once. TCR beta sequencing was performed on blood CD8+ and CD4+ T cells. CDR3 length: 15 amino acids. Per the germline V gene, CDR1 is MDHEN and CDR2 is SYDVKM. V lost 7 bases and J lost 1, with 16 bases in between.

J is TRBJ2-5 and V is TRBV28, with no clear D. The receptor comes from a human donor with Susac syndrome. The sample consisted of CD8+ T cells from PBMCs. This CDR3 reads CASTKIGPGQETQYF. CDR3 nucleotides: TGTGCCAGCACTAAAATAGGGCCAGGCCAAGAGACCCAGTACTTC.